Listed below are T cell receptor beta chains from one sample, sequenced in a study of OX40 agonist ivuxolimab in advanced cancers. Some clones are missing from TCRdb's copy, which holds only in-frame ones; the method was immunoSEQ multiplex PCR. This sample has roughly 140,000 clones; around 94% occur once, and the top ten carry under 0.4%. This specimen consisted of CD4+ or CD8+ T cells sorted from blood, obtained in a trial of the OX40 agonist ivuxolimab. The receptors were sampled from an adult with an advanced solid tumor such as melanoma, head and neck, liver or kidney cancer. The CDR3 runs from the conserved cysteine through the conserved F or W. A D gene is named only where the DNA matches it firmly. Expanded clones are given a class, and other clones once, few, many or no size at all.

d_gene,abundance,j_gene,v_gene,CDR3aa,CDR3nt
TRBD2,NA,TRBJ2-7,TRBV7-7,CASSLKGLAGQYF,TGTGCTAGCAGTCTCAAGGGACTAGCCGGGCAGTACTTC
NA,once,TRBJ1-2,TRBV2,CASSAESGYTF,TGTGCCAGCAGTGCAGAATCTGGCTACACCTTC
NA,NA,TRBJ2-7,TRBV5-1,CASSLYGGSYEQYF,TGCGCCAGCAGCTTGTATGGGGGATCCTACGAGCAGTACTTC
NA,once,TRBJ1-5,TRBV4-2,CASSPTTGSDYGNQPQHF,TGTGCCAGCAGCCCGACGACGGGATCGGATTATGGCAATCAGCCCCAGCATTTT
NA,NA,TRBJ1-2,TRBV7-8,CASSLGGDTNYGYTF,TGTGCCAGCAGCCTAGGGGGGGACACTAACTATGGCTACACCTTC
TRBD1,NA,TRBJ1-4,TRBV7-2,CASSLRQGAGEKLFF,TGTGCCAGCAGCTTACGTCAGGGGGCGGGTGAAAAACTGTTTTTT
TRBD1,NA,TRBJ1-4,TRBV19,CASSNLQGANEKLFF,TGTGCCAGTAGCAACCTCCAGGGGGCTAATGAAAAACTGTTTTTT
NA,NA,TRBJ1-5,TRBV21-1,CASSKEECGRQPQHF,TGTGCCAGCAGCAAGGAGGAATGTGGAAGACAGCCCCAGCATTTT
TRBD1,NA,TRBJ2-7,TRBV7-3,CASSFYRGYEQYF,TGTGCCAGCAGCTTCTACAGGGGTTACGAGCAGTACTTC
NA,NA,TRBJ1-5,TRBV4-3,CASSQDFRQPQHF,TGCGCCAGCAGCCAAGATTTTCGTCAGCCCCAGCATTTT
TRBD2,NA,TRBJ2-1,TRBV7-6,CASSLAGGGGAHEQFF,TGTGCCAGCAGCTTAGCCGGTGGCGGGGGGGCTCATGAGCAGTTCTTC
NA,NA,TRBJ2-1,TRBV9,CASSVGPTGSEQFF,TGTGCCAGCAGCGTAGGACCTACCGGGAGTGAGCAGTTCTTC
NA,NA,TRBJ2-3,TRBV9,CASSVGPGPDTQYF,TGTGCCAGCAGCGTAGGTCCAGGGCCAGATACGCAGTATTTT
TRBD1,NA,TRBJ1-2,TRBV27,CASRLDRATGYTF,TGTGCCAGCAGGCTGGACAGGGCAACCGGCTACACCTTC
NA,NA,TRBJ1-1,TRBV5-6,CASSYRADNTEAFF,TGTGCCAGCAGCTATCGGGCAGACAACACTGAAGCTTTCTTT
NA,NA,TRBJ1-4,TRBV2,CASSLQGRREKLFF,TGTGCCAGCAGTTTACAGGGAAGGCGAGAAAAACTGTTTTTT
NA,NA,TRBJ1-1,TRBV9,CASSVRREGEAFF,TGTGCCAGCAGCGTAAGAAGGGAGGGTGAAGCTTTCTTT
TRBD2,NA,TRBJ2-1,TRBV27,CASSLIGLAGGNEQFF,TGTGCCAGCAGTTTAATTGGTCTAGCGGGGGGAAATGAGCAGTTCTTC
NA,NA,TRBJ2-7,TRBV7-8,CASSPVEGVEQYF,TGTGCCAGCAGCCCCGTCGAAGGGGTCGAGCAGTACTTC
TRBD2,NA,TRBJ2-7,TRBV4-3,CASSQGLADPYEQYF,TGCGCCAGCAGCCAAGGACTAGCGGACCCCTACGAGCAGTACTTC
NA,NA,TRBJ2-7,TRBV7-3,CASSYLGDPQHEQYF,TGTGCCAGCAGCTACCTCGGGGACCCGCAACACGAGCAGTACTTC
NA,NA,TRBJ1-2,TRBV28,CASNRGIQGYTF,TGTGCCAGCAACCGCGGGATACAGGGCTACACCTTC
NA,NA,TRBJ1-1,TRBV6-1,CASRAGSPEAFF,TGTGCCAGCCGGGCAGGGAGCCCTGAAGCTTTCTTT
TRBD1,NA,TRBJ1-2,TRBV11-1,CASSLQGGNYGYTF,TGTGCCAGCAGCTTACAGGGGGGGAACTATGGCTACACCTTC
NA,NA,TRBJ2-7,TRBV7-9,CASSPGTSYEQYF,TGTGCCAGCAGCCCTGGGACATCTTACGAGCAGTACTTC
TRBD2,NA,TRBJ2-7,TRBV27,CASSLQEGLAGLEQYF,TGTGCCAGCAGTTTACAAGAAGGACTAGCGGGACTCGAGCAGTACTTC
NA,NA,TRBJ2-2,TRBV10-1,CASSEIANLNTGELFF,TGCGCCAGCAGTGAAATAGCGAATCTGAACACCGGGGAGCTGTTTTTT
NA,NA,TRBJ2-5,TRBV7-3,CASSLNPGPGKETQYF,TGTGCCAGCAGCTTAAACCCAGGGCCGGGAAAGGAGACCCAGTACTTC
NA,NA,TRBJ1-1,TRBV9,CASSVGGGVNTEAFF,TGTGCCAGCAGCGTAGGCGGCGGGGTGAACACTGAAGCTTTCTTT
NA,NA,TRBJ1-1,TRBV5-4,CASSVESTREAFF,TGTGCCAGCAGCGTGGAGTCAACTCGTGAGGCTTTCTTT
NA,NA,TRBJ2-3,TRBV7-2,CASSPGWVSDTQYF,TGTGCCAGCAGCCCCGGTTGGGTGTCCGATACGCAGTATTTT
NA,NA,TRBJ2-7,TRBV6-5,CASSSHSPGAHEQYF,TGTGCCAGCAGCTCCCACTCCCCCGGGGCCCACGAGCAGTACTTC
TRBD1,NA,TRBJ1-2,TRBV7-2,CASSLLQGNYGYTF,TGTGCCAGCAGCTTACTACAGGGGAACTATGGCTACACCTTC
NA,NA,TRBJ2-5,TRBV10-3,CAISGVLQETQYF,TGTGCCATCAGTGGAGTACTCCAAGAGACCCAGTACTTC
NA,NA,TRBJ2-1,TRBV27,CASRIWTDNEQFF,TGTGCCAGCAGGATATGGACCGACAATGAGCAGTTCTTC
NA,NA,TRBJ2-2,TRBV18,CASSPSGQSNTGELFF,TGTGCCAGCTCACCGTCCGGACAGTCGAACACCGGGGAGCTGTTTTTT
NA,NA,TRBJ2-6,TRBV19,CASSIGAGANVLTF,TGTGCCAGTAGTATAGGGGCTGGGGCCAACGTCCTGACTTTC
NA,NA,TRBJ1-2,TRBV28,CASSLPHYSSGYTF,TGTGCCAGCAGCCTGCCCCATTACTCGTCTGGCTACACCTTC
NA,NA,TRBJ1-2,TRBV5-4,CASSLGPKYGYTF,TGTGCCAGCAGCTTGGGACCAAAGTATGGCTACACCTTC
NA,NA,TRBJ1-1,TRBV6-5,CASSYGAYTEAFF,TGTGCCAGCAGTTACGGGGCATACACTGAAGCTTTCTTT
NA,NA,TRBJ1-1,TRBV6-5,CASIQDAYAGEAFF,TGTGCCAGCATCCAAGATGCGTATGCGGGTGAAGCTTTCTTT
TRBD1,NA,TRBJ2-4,TRBV5-1,CASSLGGQGNPQYF,TGCGCCAGCAGCTTGGGGGGACAGGGTAACCCCCAGTACTTC
NA,NA,TRBJ2-4,TRBV7-9,CASSLARGGKNIQYF,TGTGCCAGCAGCTTAGCCAGGGGAGGGAAAAACATTCAGTACTTC
TRBD2,NA,TRBJ2-3,TRBV9,CASSVAAGSTDTQYF,TGTGCCAGCAGCGTAGCAGCGGGGTCCACAGATACGCAGTATTTT
NA,NA,TRBJ1-2,TRBV18,CASSPQGTGYTF,TGTGCCAGCTCACCACAAGGGACGGGCTACACCTTC